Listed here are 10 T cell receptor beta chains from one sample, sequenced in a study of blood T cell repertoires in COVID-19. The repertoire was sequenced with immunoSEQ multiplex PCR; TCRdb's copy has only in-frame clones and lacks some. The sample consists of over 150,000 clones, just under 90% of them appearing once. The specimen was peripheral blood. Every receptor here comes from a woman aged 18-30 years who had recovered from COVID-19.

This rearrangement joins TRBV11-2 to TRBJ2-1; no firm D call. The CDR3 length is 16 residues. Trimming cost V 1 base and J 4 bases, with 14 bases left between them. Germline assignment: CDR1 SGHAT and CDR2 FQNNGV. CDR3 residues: CASSLVALSSYNEQFF. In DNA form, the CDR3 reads TGTGCCAGCAGCTTAGTAGCACTGAGCTCTTACAATGAGCAGTTCTTC.

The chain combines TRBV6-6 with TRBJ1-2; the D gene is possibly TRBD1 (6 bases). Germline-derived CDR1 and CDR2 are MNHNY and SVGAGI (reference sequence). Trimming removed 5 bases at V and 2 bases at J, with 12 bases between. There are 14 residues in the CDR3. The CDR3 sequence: CASSPPTGNYGYTF. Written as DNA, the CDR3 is TGTGCCAGCAGTCCACCCACAGGGAACTATGGCTACACCTTC.

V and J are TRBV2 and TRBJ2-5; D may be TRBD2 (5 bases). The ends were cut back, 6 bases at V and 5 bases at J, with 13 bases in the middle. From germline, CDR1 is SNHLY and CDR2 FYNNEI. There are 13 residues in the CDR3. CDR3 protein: CASRSDRGETQYF. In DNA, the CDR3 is TGTGCCAGCAGATCGGATCGGGGTGAGACCCAGTACTTC.

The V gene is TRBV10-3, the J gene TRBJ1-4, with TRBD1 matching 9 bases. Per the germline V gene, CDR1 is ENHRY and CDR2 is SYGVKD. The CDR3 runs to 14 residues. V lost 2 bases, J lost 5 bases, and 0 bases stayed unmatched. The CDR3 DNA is TGTGCCATCAGTGAGGGGACAGGGAATGAAAAACTGTTTTTT. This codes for CAISEGTGNEKLFF.

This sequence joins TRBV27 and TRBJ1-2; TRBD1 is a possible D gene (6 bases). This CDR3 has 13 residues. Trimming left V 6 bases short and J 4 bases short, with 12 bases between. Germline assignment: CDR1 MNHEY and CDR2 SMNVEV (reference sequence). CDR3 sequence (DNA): TGTGCCAGCAGCTCCGGGACACTCTATGGCTACACCTTC. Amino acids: CASSSGTLYGYTF.

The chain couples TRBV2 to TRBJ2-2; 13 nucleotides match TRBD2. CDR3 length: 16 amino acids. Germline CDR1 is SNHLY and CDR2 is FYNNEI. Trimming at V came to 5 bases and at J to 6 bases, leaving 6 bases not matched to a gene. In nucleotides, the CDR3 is TGTGCCAGCAGTCGAGGACTAGCGGGAGTGGCCGGGGAGCTGTTTTTT. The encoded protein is CASSRGLAGVAGELFF.

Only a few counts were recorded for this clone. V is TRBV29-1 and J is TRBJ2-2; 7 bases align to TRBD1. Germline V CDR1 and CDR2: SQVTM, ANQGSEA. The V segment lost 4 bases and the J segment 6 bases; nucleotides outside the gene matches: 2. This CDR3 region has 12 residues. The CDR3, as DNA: TGCAGCGTTGTAAGGGGGCCCGGGGAGCTGTTTTTT. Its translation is CSVVRGPGELFF.

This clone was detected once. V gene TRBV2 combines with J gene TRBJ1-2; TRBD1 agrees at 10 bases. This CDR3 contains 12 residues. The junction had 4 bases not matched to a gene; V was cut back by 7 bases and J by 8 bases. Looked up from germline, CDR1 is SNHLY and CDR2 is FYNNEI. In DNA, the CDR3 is TGTGCCAGCACCGGACAGGGGGGCGGCTACACCTTC. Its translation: CASTGQGGGYTF.

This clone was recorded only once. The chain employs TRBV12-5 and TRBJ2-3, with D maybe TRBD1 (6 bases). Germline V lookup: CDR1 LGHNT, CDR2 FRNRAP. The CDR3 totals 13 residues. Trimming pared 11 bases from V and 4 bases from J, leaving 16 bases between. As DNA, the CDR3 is TGTGCTTCTAGTAGGGGGAGCGCAGATACGCAGTATTTT. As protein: CASSRGSADTQYF.

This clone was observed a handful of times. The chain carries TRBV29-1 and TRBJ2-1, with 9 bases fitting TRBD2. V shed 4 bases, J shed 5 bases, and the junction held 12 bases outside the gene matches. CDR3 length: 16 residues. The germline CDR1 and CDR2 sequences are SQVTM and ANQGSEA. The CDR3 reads CSVGPLAGGLNNEQFF. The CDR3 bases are TGCAGCGTTGGGCCCTTGGCGGGGGGGCTAAACAATGAGCAGTTCTTC.